This passage covers 30 T cell receptor beta chains from one sample sequenced in a study of low-dose radiotherapy and immunotherapy resistance in tumors. Priming of first-strand cDNA relied on TRAV- and TRBV-specific primers (covering alpha and beta chains). It was with a constant-region primer and a V-primer adapter that TCRs were amplified over approximately 20 PCR cycles. TCRdb reprocessed the reads with MiXCR, giving one entry per CDR3 protein. The table has approximately 80,000 distinct CDR3 sequences, less than 20% seen once; the top ten hold approximately 1.5%. Time point specified: after trial treatment. Treatment indicated: LDRT plus nivolumab, ipilimumab, low-dose cyclophosphamide and aspirin (RACIN trial). The sequenced sample was PBMCs, obtained after low-dose radiotherapy plus immunotherapy. The origin of the receptors is a male donor with prostate cancer.

Details on this clonotype: A far larger clone is a single base away, which makes a read error likely. This sequence joins TRBV18 and TRBJ2-5; D gene ambiguous. Judging by the DNA end, TRBJ2-7 fits better; the J call may be wrong. CDR1 KGHSH and CDR2 LQKENI come from the germline V gene. The CDR3 length is 15 residues. The CDR3 DNA reads TGTGCCAGCTTGTCGTCAGTAGGTCAGCTCTACGAGCAGTACTTC. As protein: CASLSSVGQLYEQYF.

This clonotype was observed at least ten times. This chain connects TRBV4-3 to TRBJ2-7; D uncertain. Trimming removed 0 bases at V and 3 bases at J, with 12 bases between. The CDR3 is 15 residues long. The germline V gene has CDR1 LGHNA and CDR2 YSLEER. This CDR3 is CASSQDESGFYEQYF. DNA of the CDR3: TGCGCCAGCAGCCAAGATGAATCAGGCTTCTACGAGCAGTACTTC.

In its sample, this clonotype was seen many times. The V call is TRBV7-6, the J call TRBJ2-2, with 9 bases matching TRBD1. V trimming: 1 base; J trimming: 4 bases; junction bases outside the gene matches: 1. This CDR3 has 15 amino acids. CDR1 is SGHVS, CDR2 FNYEAQ, per germline. The CDR3 loop reads CASSLGGQGTGELFF. Written as DNA, the CDR3 is TGTGCCAGCAGCTTAGGGGGACAGGGCACCGGGGAGCTGTTTTTT. Variable domain in full (rest from reference TRBV7-6 and TRBJ2-2): GAGVSQSPRYKVTKRGQDVALRCDPISGHVSLYWYRQALGQGPEFLTYFNYEAQQDKSGLPNDRFSAERPEGSISTLTIQRTEQRDSAMYRCASSLGGQGTGELFFGEGSRLTVL.

V gene TRBV29-1 combines with J gene TRBJ2-3; TRBD2 agrees at 10 bases. CDR1 and CDR2 from the germline V gene are SQVTM and ANQGSEA. The CDR3 loop spans 14 amino acids. The V and J ends lost 3 bases and 6 bases, in that order; junction bases with no gene match: 6. The chain's CDR3 is CSVETSGPPDTQYF. As DNA, the CDR3 is TGCAGCGTTGAGACTAGCGGGCCTCCCGATACGCAGTATTTT.

This clonotype was seen repeatedly, ten times or more. J is TRBJ1-1 and V is TRBV19; D is perhaps TRBD1 (6 bases). V was shortened by 6 bases and J by 1 base, with 9 bases between the two germline ends. CDR1 is LNHDA and CDR2 is SQIVND in the germline V gene (reference sequence). This CDR3 spans 13 amino acids. The CDR3 region has the DNA TGTGCCAGTAGCGGACAGCCGAACACTGAAGCTTTCTTT. This encodes CASSGQPNTEAFF.

Ten or more counts support this clonotype. J is TRBJ2-7 and V is TRBV6-2 or TRBV6-3; D is unclear. The CDR3 runs 13 residues. Germline V gene data show CDR1 as MNHEY and CDR2 as SVGEGT. Deletions cut 2 bases from V and 7 bases from J, with 12 bases between. In nucleotides, the CDR3 is TGTGCCAGCAGTTACGGACCCGTTCCGGAGCAGTACTTC. It specifies CASSYGPVPEQYF.

CDR3 loop: CASSWTGITDTQYF. The CDR3 coding sequence is TGTGCCAGCAGCTGGACAGGGATCACAGATACGCAGTATTTT. The chain has TRBV5-8 and TRBJ2-3; TRBD1 agrees at 8 bases. Germline V CDR1 and CDR2: SGHTS, YDEGEE. The CDR3 sequence is 14 residues long. V gave up 3 bases and J gave up 2 bases; unmatched junction bases: 2. Together with reference TRBV5-8 and TRBJ2-3, the CDR3 gives the full variable domain: EAGVTQSPTHLIKTRGQQATLRCSPISGHTSVYWYQQALGLGLQFLLWYDEGEERNRGNFPPRFSGRQFPNYSSELNVNALELEDSALYLCASSWTGITDTQYFGPGTRLTVL.

This clonotype was counted many times. The chain has TRBV6-6 and TRBJ2-7; D possibly corresponds to TRBD2 (6 bases). This CDR3 is built from 15 residues. Germline CDR1 MNHNY, CDR2 SVGAGI (reference sequence). Deletions cut 2 bases from V and 3 bases from J, with 14 bases between. This CDR3 is CASSYPNRGIYEQYF. The CDR3, as DNA: TGTGCCAGCAGTTACCCAAACCGGGGGATCTACGAGCAGTACTTC.

This clonotype was observed many times. The J gene is TRBJ1-5, the V gene TRBV29-1, with TRBD1 as a possible D gene (5 bases). The CDR3 runs 13 residues. Germline V gene data show CDR1 as SQVTM and CDR2 as ANQGSEA. V was clipped by 0 bases and J by 6 bases, with 9 bases between them. The CDR3 loop is CSVEEQAGQPQHF. In nucleotides, the CDR3 is TGCAGCGTTGAAGAACAGGCGGGTCAGCCCCAGCATTTT. Filled out from reference TRBV29-1 and TRBJ1-5, the complete variable domain reads SAVISQKPSRDICQRGTSLTIQCQVDSQVTMMFWYRQQPGQSLTLIATANQGSEATYESGFVIDKFPISRPNLTFSTLTVSNMSPEDSSIYLCSVEEQAGQPQHFGDGTRLSIL.

The chain has TRBV7-2 and TRBJ2-7; D gene uncertain. This CDR3 has 12 amino acids. Germline lookup yields CDR1 SGHTA and CDR2 FQGNSA. The germline V and J ends were trimmed by 5 bases and 9 bases, with 14 bases remaining between them. CDR3 sequence (DNA): TGTGCCAGCAGCCCACCAACGGCGACGCAGTACTTC. It specifies CASSPPTATQYF.

This chain connects TRBV24-1 to TRBJ2-3; 9 bases fit TRBD1. CDR3 length equals 16 residues. The J segment lost 1 base and the V segment lost 4 bases, leaving 5 bases of the junction unmatched. Germline assignment: CDR1 KGHDR and CDR2 SFDVKD. CDR3 DNA: TGTGCCACCAGTGACGGGGACAGGGTCGGCACAGATACGCAGTATTTT. Its translation is CATSDGDRVGTDTQYF.

This clonotype was observed at least ten times. This chain uses TRBV6-5 with TRBJ1-5; D gene ambiguous. Trimming stripped 0 bases from V and 7 bases from J, with 10 bases between. There are 14 residues in the CDR3. The germline V gene encodes CDR1 MNHEY and CDR2 SVGAGI. The CDR3 coding sequence is TGTGCCAGCAGTTACTCGACGGGTGGCCAGCCCCAGCATTTT. Encoded protein: CASSYSTGGQPQHF.

This clonotype was observed a few times. Since a far larger clone is one base different, this is likely a read error. The chain couples TRBV6-6 to TRBJ1-5, with D perhaps matching TRBD1 (6 bases). V lost 5 bases to trimming and J lost 5 bases, with 13 bases between them. The CDR3 loop spans 14 amino acids. Germline V lookup: CDR1 MNHNY, CDR2 SVGAGI (reference sequence). CDR3 sequence reads: CASSKSDSHQPQHF. The CDR3 bases are TGTGCCAGCAGTAAATCGGACAGCCATCAGCCCCAGCATTTT.

This clonotype was seen at least ten times. This chain connects TRBV6-5 to TRBJ2-5, with unresolved D. Trimming removed 7 bases from V and 5 bases from J, with 17 bases in between. Germline assignment: CDR1 MNHEY and CDR2 SVGAGI. This CDR3 spans 14 amino acids. CDR3 in DNA: TGTGCCAGCAATCCCTCCTTAACACGGGAGACCCAGTACTTC. Its translation is CASNPSLTRETQYF.

This clonotype is medium-sized by share. The V gene is TRBV28, the J gene TRBJ1-6; 7 bases agree with TRBD1. The CDR3 covers 14 residues. Looked up from germline, CDR1 is MDHEN and CDR2 is SYDVKM. V shed 8 bases and J 10 bases; nucleotides not matched to a gene: 11. CDR3 coding DNA: TGTGCCAGCCTACAGGGGTTTCGGGGATCACCCCTCCACTTT. This codes for CASLQGFRGSPLHF.

The table lists this clonotype with many counts. The V and J genes are TRBV25-1 and TRBJ2-1; weak D call: TRBD2 (6 bases). The CDR3 sequence is 16 residues long. V dropped 11 bases and J dropped 8 bases, with 28 bases sitting between them. From germline, CDR1 is MGHDK and CDR2 SYGVNS. Here the CDR3 DNA reads TGTGCCTCCCTCCCGGCTAGCGCCAGTGAAGGCTATGAGCAGTTCTTC. Residues: CASLPASASEGYEQFF.

As concerns this clonotype: This may be a read error, as it is one base from a much larger clone. V gene TRBV7-9 combines with J gene TRBJ1-6, with D possibly TRBD1 on 5 matching bases. The CDR3 covers 13 residues. Germline CDR1 reads SEHNR; CDR2 reads FQNEAQ (reference sequence). In DNA, the CDR3 is TGTGCCAGCAGCCCGACAGACGGTTCACCCCTCCAGTTT. It specifies CASSPTDGSPLQF.

This clonotype was detected many times. The chain recombines TRBV4-3 with TRBJ2-7, with TRBD2 identical over 9 bases. With V trimmed by 0 bases and J by 8 bases, 11 bases remained unmatched. The germline gives CDR1 LGHNA, CDR2 YSLEER. The CDR3 has 16 amino acids. The DNA for the CDR3 is TGCGCCAGCAGCCAAGATTTAGGCGGTAGCGGGAGCAAGCAGTACTTC. This sequence encodes CASSQDLGGSGSKQYF.

This clonotype was observed many times. The CDR3 here is CASSLTPPGGYGYTF. As DNA, the CDR3 is TGTGCCAGCAGCCTGACACCACCCGGAGGGTATGGCTACACCTTC. The chain employs TRBV7-2 and TRBJ1-2; D is uncertain. The CDR3 runs 15 residues. The germline gives CDR1 SGHTA, CDR2 FQGNSA. The ends were cut back, 5 bases at V and 5 bases at J, with 18 bases in the middle.

This clonotype was detected many times. This chain connects TRBV2 to TRBJ2-3; 8 nucleotides align to TRBD2. CDR3 length: 16 amino acids. The V gene's germline CDR1 is SNHLY and CDR2 FYNNEI. J was trimmed by 2 bases and V by 6 bases; bases with no gene match: 10. The CDR3 DNA follows: TGTGCCAGCAGCCCTCGGCGAGCGGGAGTCACAGATACGCAGTATTTT. Amino acids: CASSPRRAGVTDTQYF.

The rearrangement uses TRBV18 and TRBJ2-2, with D uncertain. The CDR3 length is 16 residues. Trimming took 2 bases from V and 2 from J, leaving 12 bases between them. The germline V gene encodes CDR1 KGHSH and CDR2 LQKENI. CDR3 nucleotides: TGTGCCAGCTCACCAATGTCTATGCTTAACACCGGGGAGCTGTTTTTT. Amino acid sequence: CASSPMSMLNTGELFF. The entire variable domain, with the rest obtained from reference TRBV18 and TRBJ2-2, is as follows: NAGVMQNPRHLVRRRGQEARLRCSPMKGHSHVYWYRQLPEEGLKFMVYLQKENIIDESGMPKERFSAEFPKEGPSILRIQQVVRGDSAAYFCASSPMSMLNTGELFFGEGSRLTVL.

This clonotype was detected ten times or more. This chain connects TRBV7-3 to TRBJ2-2, with TRBD1 as a possible D gene (5 bases). The CDR3 is 16 residues long. The germline CDR1 and CDR2 sequences are SGHTA and FQGTGA. The ends were cut back, 5 bases at V and 1 base at J, with 14 bases in the middle. This chain's CDR3 is CASSLQGLKNTGELFF. The CDR3 DNA sequence: TGTGCCAGCAGCCTCCAGGGCCTAAAGAACACCGGGGAGCTGTTTTTT.

This chain links TRBV6-2 or TRBV6-3 with TRBJ1-2, with 7 positions matching TRBD1. Germline loops: CDR1 MNHEY, CDR2 SVGEGT. The CDR3 length is 15 residues. With V trimmed by 6 bases and J by 1 base, 8 bases remained unmatched. DNA for the CDR3: TGTGCCAGCAGCGCCGGGACAGCAAATAACTATGGCTACACCTTC. As protein: CASSAGTANNYGYTF.

This clonotype was recorded at least ten times. V and J are TRBV28 and TRBJ1-1, with D perhaps TRBD1 (6 bases). V gave up 5 bases and J gave up 11 bases, with 21 bases separating them. The CDR3 runs 14 residues. Germline loops: CDR1 MDHEN, CDR2 SYDVKM. The CDR3 here is CASSKVHTQGGAFF. As DNA, the CDR3 is TGTGCCAGCAGTAAGGTTCACACACAGGGAGGGGCTTTCTTT.

Turning to this clonotype: A far larger clone is off by one base, so a read error is likely. The J gene is TRBJ1-1, the V gene TRBV6-8; D not resolved. Germline CDR1 MNHGY, CDR2 SAAAGT. The ends were cut back, 8 bases at V and 4 bases at J, with 11 bases in the middle. CDR3 length: 12 residues. The CDR3 DNA is TGTGCCAGCTTTTCGGTGAGCACTGAAGCTTTCTTT. It encodes CASFSVSTEAFF.

To note about this clonotype: Since a far larger clone is one base different, this is likely a read error. The chain links TRBV6-2 or TRBV6-3 to TRBJ1-3, with D possibly matching TRBD1 (5 bases). This CDR3 comprises 16 residues. CDR1 and CDR2 (germline): MNHEY, SVGEGT. With 5 bases removed from V and 1 base from J, the gap between germline ends came to 15 bases. The chain's CDR3 is CASSITAGSSGNTIYF. The DNA of the CDR3 is TGTGCCAGCAGTATTACAGCAGGGAGTTCTGGAAACACCATATATTTT.

Only one count was recorded for this clonotype. This likely reflects a read error, since a far larger clone is one base away. The chain links TRBV7-2 to TRBJ1-2, with no clear D. This CDR3 comprises 14 residues. Per the germline V gene, CDR1 is SGHTA and CDR2 is FQGNSA. Written as DNA, the CDR3 is TGTGCCAGCAGCTTAACGGTCAGCGAAGGAGGCTGCACCTTC. Protein product: CASSLTVSEGGCTF.

As concerns this clonotype: A far larger clone is just one base off, so this is likely a read error. The J gene is TRBJ2-4, the V gene TRBV28; D is perhaps TRBD2 (8 bases). CDR3 size: 16 residues. The V end was cut by 5 bases, the J end by 13 bases, with 27 bases between. From germline, CDR1 is MDHEN and CDR2 SYDVKM. CDR3 loop: CASSMGGGGRMNEQYF. The CDR3 DNA follows: TGTGCCAGCAGTATGGGAGGGGGCGGGAGGATGAATGAGCAGTACTTC.

This clonotype came up many times. The chain uses TRBV20-1 and TRBJ1-5; D may be TRBD1 (5 bases). V was trimmed by 3 bases and J by 8 bases, leaving 8 bases between them. Germline CDR1 DFQATT, CDR2 SNEGSKA (reference sequence). The CDR3 length is 11 residues. The CDR3 reads CSASGGEPQHF. As DNA, the CDR3 is TGCAGTGCTAGTGGGGGTGAGCCCCAGCATTTT.

This clonotype was picked up many times. The V call is TRBV29-1, the J call TRBJ1-1; D might be TRBD1 (5 bases). The CDR3 spans 12 residues. V was trimmed by 4 bases and J by 5 bases, leaving 11 bases between them. The germline V gene encodes CDR1 SQVTM and CDR2 ANQGSEA. CDR3 coding DNA: TGCAGCGTTGTCGACGGGGGGACTGAAGCTTTCTTT. Amino acids: CSVVDGGTEAFF. Combining the CDR3 with reference TRBV29-1 and TRBJ1-1 gives the whole variable domain SAVISQKPSRDICQRGTSLTIQCQVDSQVTMMFWYRQQPGQSLTLIATANQGSEATYESGFVIDKFPISRPNLTFSTLTVSNMSPEDSSIYLCSVVDGGTEAFFGQGTRLTVV.